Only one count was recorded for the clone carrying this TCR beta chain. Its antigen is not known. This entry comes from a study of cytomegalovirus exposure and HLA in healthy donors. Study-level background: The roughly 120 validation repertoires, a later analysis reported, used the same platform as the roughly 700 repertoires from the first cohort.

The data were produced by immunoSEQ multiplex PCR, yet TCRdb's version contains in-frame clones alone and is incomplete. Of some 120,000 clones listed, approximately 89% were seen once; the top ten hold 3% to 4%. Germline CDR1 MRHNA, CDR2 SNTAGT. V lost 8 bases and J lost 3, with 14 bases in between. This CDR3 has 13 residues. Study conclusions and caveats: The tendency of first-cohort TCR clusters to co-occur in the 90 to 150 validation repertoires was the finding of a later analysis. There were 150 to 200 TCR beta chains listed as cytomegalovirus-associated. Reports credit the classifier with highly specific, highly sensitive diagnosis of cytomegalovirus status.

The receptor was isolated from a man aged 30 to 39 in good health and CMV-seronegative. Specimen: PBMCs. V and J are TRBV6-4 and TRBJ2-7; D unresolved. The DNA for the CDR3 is TGTGCCAGCGCCCCCTCCGCGGACTACGAGCAGTACTTC. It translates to CASAPSADYEQYF.